The T cell receptor beta chain under discussion was sequenced for a study of T-cell memory formation after mild COVID-19. Study-wide points: Unconfirmed was the SARS-CoV-2 specificity of second-wave clones that peaked on day 37.

It was 5'RACE with constant-segment primers that produced the TCR alpha and TCR beta cDNA libraries, which carried sample barcodes and UMIs. TCRdb independently ran MiXCR on the 5' RACE reads; one entry per CDR3 protein. The sample holds 250,000 to 300,000 distinct CDR3 sequences, more than 15% seen once. This clonotype was seen repeatedly, ten times or more. Its matching antigen is unknown. CDR1 and CDR2 from the germline V gene are SGHRS and YFSETQ. With V trimmed by 4 bases and J by 8 bases, 8 bases remained unmatched. This CDR3 is 14 amino acids long. The receptor comes from a young man who had mild COVID-19 (a few samples of this study predate the infection). Cell type and time point are not known. This chain uses TRBV5-1 with TRBJ2-5, with 10 bases aligning to TRBD2. Sequencing was done on a sample of PBMCs or a T cell subset sorted from them (not recorded which). The CDR3 here is CASSPGTSVDTQYF. The CDR3 nucleotides are TGCGCCAGCAGCCCCGGGACTAGCGTTGATACCCAGTACTTC.